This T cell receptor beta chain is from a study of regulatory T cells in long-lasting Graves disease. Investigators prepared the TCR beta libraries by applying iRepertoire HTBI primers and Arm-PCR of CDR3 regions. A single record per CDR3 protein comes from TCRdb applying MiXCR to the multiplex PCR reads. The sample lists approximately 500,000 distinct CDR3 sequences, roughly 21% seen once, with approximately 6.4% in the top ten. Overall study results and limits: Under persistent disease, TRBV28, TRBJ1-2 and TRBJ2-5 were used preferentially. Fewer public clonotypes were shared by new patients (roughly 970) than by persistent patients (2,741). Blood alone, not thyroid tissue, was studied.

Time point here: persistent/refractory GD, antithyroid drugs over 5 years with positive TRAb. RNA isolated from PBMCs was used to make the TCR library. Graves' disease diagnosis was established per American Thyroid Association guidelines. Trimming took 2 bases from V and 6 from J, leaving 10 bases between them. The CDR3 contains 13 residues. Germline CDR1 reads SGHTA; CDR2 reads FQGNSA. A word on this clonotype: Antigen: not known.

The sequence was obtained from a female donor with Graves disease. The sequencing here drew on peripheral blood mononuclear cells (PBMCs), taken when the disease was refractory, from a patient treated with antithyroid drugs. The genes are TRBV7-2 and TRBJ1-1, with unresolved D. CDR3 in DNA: TGTGCCAGCAGCTTAATCAGTACAGCTGAAGCTTTCTTT. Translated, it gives CASSLISTAEAFF.